This T cell receptor beta chain was identified in a study of T cells in Graves' hyperthyroidism and ophthalmopathy. The CDR3 length is 17 residues. The V gene end was trimmed by 2 bases and the J gene end by 0 bases; junction bases not matched to a gene: 9. CDR1 is MDHEN and CDR2 is SYDVKM in the germline V gene. This clonotype was seen many times. The source material, RNA transcripts, was used to amplify TCR beta CDR3 regions. The TCR CDR3 first-round RT-PCR relied on the HTBI primer set. A single record per CDR3 protein comes from TCRdb applying MiXCR to the multiplex PCR reads. The table has around 570,000 distinct CDR3 sequences, around 20% seen once. Diagnosis rested on symptoms, serum thyroxine and TRAb, thyroid ultrasound, and orbital computed tomography.

The rearrangement uses TRBV28 and TRBJ2-7; 8 bases agree with TRBD1. The clonotype was recovered from a man between 35 and 55 years old with Graves' ophthalmopathy. The specimen sequenced was blood. In nucleotides, the CDR3 is TGTGCCAGCAGTTTAGGGGGTCCAGGGGGCAGCTCCTACGAGCAGTACTTC. The encoded protein is CASSLGGPGGSSYEQYF.